What follows is one T cell receptor beta chain and its context. These data come from a study of glioma-infiltrating T cells after dendritic cell vaccination. Unmatched junction bases numbered 13, after V lost 5 bases and J lost 3 bases. This CDR3 region has 18 residues. Germline lookup yields CDR1 LNHDA and CDR2 SQIVND (reference sequence). Libraries were prepared by immunoSEQ multiplex PCR; TCRdb keeps only in-frame clonotypes and omits some of them. The sample holds about 73,000 clones, roughly 82% seen once. The clonotype comes from a human donor with glioblastoma. The starting material was blood, obtained before dendritic cell vaccination. The chain uses TRBV19 and TRBJ2-1; TRBD1 agrees at 10 bases. This CDR3 reads CASSYRTGGSPNYNEQFF. The CDR3 DNA follows: TGTGCCAGTAGTTACCGGACAGGGGGTTCTCCTAACTACAATGAGCAGTTCTTC.